This T cell receptor (beta chain) was documented in a study of cytotoxic CD8 clonotypes in ibrutinib-treated CLL. For the study at large: There were roughly twelve relapsed/refractory patients and about 15 treatment-naive patients, and 17 to 18 were IGHV unmutated. Study results and caveats: Few clonotypes were public, and these shrank or held steady under treatment. Timing of sampling differed between sustained-remission and progressing patients. Baseline-level clonality went beyond age-matched healthy donors and moved in step with circulating CD8+ T-cell counts.

The CDR3 covers 16 residues. Deletions cut 1 base from V and 2 bases from J, with 14 bases between. Germline V gene lookup returns CDR1 LNHDA and CDR2 SQIVND (reference sequence). Measured with immunoSEQ multiplex PCR; TCRdb has only the in-frame clones, and not every one. Counted here are about 140,000 clones, 80% to 95% occurring once; the ten biggest clones make up 10% to 13%. As for this clone: Its antigen is not known.

Sequenced here: PBMCs, sampled after 12 months of ibrutinib treatment. The chain carries TRBV19 and TRBJ1-1; tentative D call: TRBD1 (5 bases). This clonotype was obtained from a human donor with chronic lymphocytic leukemia. The CDR3 nucleotides are TGTGCCAGTAGTATAGTGGCAGGGACCGTCAACACTGAAGCTTTCTTT. Its translation is CASSIVAGTVNTEAFF. Combining the CDR3 with reference TRBV19 and TRBJ1-1 gives the whole variable domain DGGITQSPKYLFRKEGQNVTLSCEQNLNHDAMYWYRQDPGQGLRLIYYSQIVNDFQKGDIAEGYSVSREKKESFPLTVTSAQKNPTAFYLCASSIVAGTVNTEAFFGQGTRLTVV.